These 25 T cell receptor beta chains were sequenced from one sample in a study of blood T cell repertoires in COVID-19 (dated by TCRdb to the early 2020s). The library relied on the immunoSEQ multiplex PCR assay. Held by TCRdb, this immuneACCESS table contains in-frame sequences only and omits some clones. Under half of the omission traces to an unresolved V gene where checked; the cause of the rest is unknown. The sample table contains about 40,000 clones; only one count was recorded for more than 85% of them. The ten largest clones take up approximately 19% of the sample. The sample was peripheral blood. The receptors originated from a man aged 45-65 years in a cohort sampled during active COVID-19.

The chain is built from TRBV6-5 and TRBJ1-2, with unresolved D. Between the trimmed V and J ends, which lost 9 bases and 5 bases, there was a span of 10 bases. CDR3 length: 11 amino acids. CDR1 and CDR2 from the germline V gene are MNHEY and SVGAGI. The CDR3 region has the DNA TGTGCCAGTGCGAGGACTTATGGCTACACCTTC. This encodes CASARTYGYTF.

The chain employs TRBV7-3 and TRBJ2-4; 8 bases align to TRBD1. The CDR3 runs 22 residues. The V gene end was trimmed by 2 bases and the J gene end by 6 bases; junction bases not matched to a gene: 27. The germline gives CDR1 SGHTA, CDR2 FQGTGA. CDR3 in DNA: TGTGCCAGCAGCTTAGGATCCGCGGACAGGGTAAAGCCCTTCAGCCGCTCAAACATTCAGTACTTC. Protein product: CASSLGSADRVKPFSRSNIQYF.

The gene calls are TRBV29-1 and TRBJ1-1, with 9 bases fitting TRBD1. After removal of 1 base from V and 4 bases from J, the junction contained 7 bases not matched to a gene. Germline CDR1 reads SQVTM; CDR2 reads ANQGSEA. The CDR3 extends over 15 amino acids. The CDR3 DNA follows: TGCAGCGTTGAAGGAACAGGGGGCGGGGGCACTGAAGCTTTCTTT. Translated, it gives CSVEGTGGGGTEAFF.

This chain links TRBV5-5 with TRBJ2-5, with D unclear. Trimming took off 0 bases at V and 5 bases at J, with 11 bases between the two ends. The CDR3 has 14 residues. Germline-derived CDR1 and CDR2 are SGHKS and YYEKEE (reference sequence). The CDR3 spells CASSLGRYLETQYF. CDR3 in DNA: TGTGCCAGCAGCTTGGGGCGGTATCTGGAGACCCAGTACTTC.

This clone came up once. V gene TRBV18 combines with J gene TRBJ2-2, with unresolved D. V lost 6 bases, J lost 3 bases, and 11 bases lay in between. Germline V lookup: CDR1 KGHSH, CDR2 LQKENI. The CDR3 has 14 residues. CDR3 region: CASSTTMDTGELFF. The CDR3 DNA sequence: TGTGCCAGCTCGACAACCATGGACACCGGGGAGCTGTTTTTT. Full variable domain (outside the CDR3, taken from reference TRBV18 and TRBJ2-2): NAGVMQNPRHLVRRRGQEARLRCSPMKGHSHVYWYRQLPEEGLKFMVYLQKENIIDESGMPKERFSAEFPKEGPSILRIQQVVRGDSAAYFCASSTTMDTGELFFGEGSRLTVL.

This sequence joins TRBV15 and TRBJ1-2; D remains unclear. The CDR3 runs to 14 residues. The V gene's germline CDR1 is LNHNV and CDR2 YYDKDF (reference sequence). The germline V and J ends were trimmed by 1 base and 6 bases, with 12 bases remaining between them. DNA for the CDR3: TGTGCCACCAGCAGAGTCGTAACAGCAAATGGCTACACCTTC. It encodes CATSRVVTANGYTF.

V usage is TRBV28 and J usage is TRBJ2-7, with 10 bases identical to TRBD1. The V gene's germline CDR1 is MDHEN and CDR2 SYDVKM. This CDR3 comprises 15 residues. J lost 0 bases, V lost 5 bases, and 4 bases had no gene match. CDR3 sequence: CASSPTGGVSYEQYV. The CDR3 bases are TGTGCCAGCAGTCCGACAGGGGGCGTCTCCTACGAGCAGTACGTC.

This chain connects TRBV5-1 to TRBJ1-1, with 7 bases lining up with TRBD1. This CDR3 region has 16 residues. V lost 4 bases and J lost 3; bases outside the gene matches: 12. The germline V gene has CDR1 SGHRS and CDR2 YFSETQ. DNA for the CDR3: TGCGCCAGCAGCCCCGGGGACAGAAGTTCCCACACTGAAGCTTTCTTT. This translates into CASSPGDRSSHTEAFF.

This clone has only a few counts. J is TRBJ1-4 and V is TRBV6-6; D ambiguous. Germline V gene data show CDR1 as MNHNY and CDR2 as SVGAGI (reference sequence). The CDR3 consists of 15 residues. V dropped 6 bases and J dropped 0 bases, with 11 bases sitting between them. CDR3 in amino acids: CASSAAGATNEKLFF. CDR3 coding DNA: TGTGCCAGCAGCGCCGCGGGTGCAACTAATGAAAAACTGTTTTTT.

V gene TRBV6-6 combines with J gene TRBJ2-2; D possibly corresponds to TRBD1 (6 bases). This CDR3 has 16 amino acids. Germline V CDR1 and CDR2: MNHNY, SVGAGI (reference sequence). Trimming removed 5 bases at V and 6 bases at J, with 19 bases between. CDR3 bases: TGTGCCAGCAGTGGGGGCAGGGACGTTGAGGCCGGGGAGCTGTTTTTT. This gives the protein CASSGGRDVEAGELFF.

This chain links TRBV2 with TRBJ2-5; 8 bases match TRBD2. The trim removed 4 bases at V and 4 bases at J, leaving 5 bases unmatched. CDR3 length: 14 residues. Germline loops: CDR1 SNHLY, CDR2 FYNNEI. CDR3 sequence reads: CASSVGGAVETQYF. CDR3 in DNA: TGTGCCAGCAGTGTCGGGGGGGCAGTAGAGACCCAGTACTTC.

The rearrangement uses TRBV6-5 and TRBJ1-2; D gene uncertain. Germline lookup yields CDR1 MNHEY and CDR2 SVGAGI. Trimming took 3 bases from V and 5 from J, leaving 10 bases between them. The length of the CDR3 is 13 residues. The CDR3 DNA reads TGTGCCAGCAGTTATTCAGGTTTTTATGGCTACACCTTC. As protein: CASSYSGFYGYTF.

This clone is labeled as medium-sized. The chain combines TRBV9 with TRBJ1-1; D is unclear. The germline V gene has CDR1 SGDLS and CDR2 YYNGEE. Trimming stripped 4 bases from V and 5 bases from J, with 18 bases between. This CDR3 comprises 15 residues. The CDR3 loop is CASSPLIGGGTEAFF. The CDR3 DNA reads TGTGCCAGCAGCCCGCTCATCGGAGGCGGGACTGAAGCTTTCTTT.

Notes on this clone: A read error may account for a junction end that differs from germline. DNA of the CDR3: TGTGCTAGCAGCCCATCAGGACTAACGAACACCGGGGAGCTGTTTTTT. Translated, it gives CASSPSGLTNTGELFF. The gene calls are TRBV7-7 and TRBJ2-2, with D tentatively TRBD2 (6 bases). CDR1 is SSHAT, CDR2 FNYEAQ, per germline (reference sequence). The CDR3 is 16 amino acids.

The rearrangement joins TRBV6-4 to TRBJ2-1; 8 bases are a match to TRBD1. Germline assignment: CDR1 MRHNA and CDR2 SNTAGT. This CDR3 is built from 17 residues. V shed 0 bases and J 7 bases; nucleotides not matched to a gene: 11. The CDR3 sequence is CASSDSSRTGKINEQFF. CDR3 DNA: TGTGCCAGCAGTGACTCGAGTCGGACAGGGAAGATTAATGAGCAGTTCTTC.

The CDR3 coding sequence is TGCGCCAGCAGCCAAGATCCTAGCGGGGTCCGGCACGGCTCCTACAATGAGCAGTTCTTC. This encodes CASSQDPSGVRHGSYNEQFF. The chain recombines TRBV4-1 with TRBJ2-1, with 9 bases identical to TRBD2. This CDR3 region has 20 residues. With V trimmed by 0 bases and J by 0 bases, 12 bases remained unmatched. CDR1 and CDR2 (germline): MGHRA, YSYEKL.

This chain uses TRBV13 with TRBJ1-2; D is perhaps TRBD1 (6 bases). Germline-derived CDR1 and CDR2 are PRHDT and FYEKMQ (reference sequence). There are 17 residues in the CDR3. V lost 4 bases to trimming and J lost 7 bases, with 25 bases between them. The CDR3: CASSSDTIRRGAGGYTF. CDR3 sequence (DNA): TGTGCCAGCAGCTCCGATACCATAAGGCGGGGGGCGGGTGGCTACACCTTC. Together with reference TRBV13 and TRBJ1-2, the CDR3 gives the full variable domain: AAGVIQSPRHLIKEKRETATLKCYPIPRHDTVYWYQQGPGQDPQFLISFYEKMQSDKGSIPDRFSAQQFSDYHSELNMSSLELGDSALYFCASSSDTIRRGAGGYTFGSGTRLTVV.

The rearrangement links TRBV24-1 to TRBJ1-5; D is possibly TRBD1 (6 bases). V lost 1 base to trimming and J lost 0 bases, with 15 bases between them. The germline V gene has CDR1 KGHDR and CDR2 SFDVKD. The CDR3 runs to 18 residues. The CDR3 nucleotides are TGTGCCACCAGTGATTTCCTTACAGGGTACAATAGCAATCAGCCCCAGCATTTT. This encodes CATSDFLTGYNSNQPQHF.

The chain has TRBV6-6 and TRBJ1-2; 8 bases align to TRBD1. CDR3 length equals 13 residues. The V gene end was trimmed by 7 bases and the J gene end by 6 bases; junction bases not matched to a gene: 7. Germline loops: CDR1 MNHNY, CDR2 SVGAGI (reference sequence). The CDR3 protein is CASTPGQVDGYTF. CDR3 coding DNA: TGTGCCAGCACCCCGGGACAGGTCGATGGCTACACCTTC.

The CDR3 DNA reads as TGCGCCAGCAGCCAAGAGGCGGGAGCCCTTACCGGGGAGCTGTTTTTT. As protein: CASSQEAGALTGELFF. This rearrangement joins TRBV4-1 to TRBJ2-2; 7 bases line up with TRBD2. The junction had 6 bases not matched to a gene; V was cut back by 0 bases and J by 5 bases. The CDR3 has 16 amino acids. Germline V gene data show CDR1 as MGHRA and CDR2 as YSYEKL.

The rearrangement links TRBV30 to TRBJ2-7; 13 positions match TRBD2. Germline V CDR1 and CDR2: GTSNPN, SVGIG (reference sequence). This CDR3 is built from 17 residues. V gave up 7 bases and J gave up 2 bases; unmatched junction bases: 14. The CDR3 coding sequence is TGTGCCTACCCGACTAGCGGGAGGTCCCTTCCTCCCTACGAGCAGTACGTC. Its protein is CAYPTSGRSLPPYEQYV.

The V gene is TRBV12-3 or TRBV12-4, the J gene TRBJ2-2; D gene unclear. V was trimmed by 5 bases and J by 8 bases, leaving 6 bases between them. CDR3 length: 11 residues. The CDR3 DNA reads TGTGCCAGCAGTGTCAGTGGGGAGCTGTTTTTT. Protein sequence: CASSVSGELFF.

Written as DNA, the CDR3 is TGTGCCAGCTCAACGCCGCCAGGGTCCTACAATGAGCAGTTCTTC. This translates into CASSTPPGSYNEQFF. The chain links TRBV7-2 to TRBJ2-1; tentative D call: TRBD1 (5 bases). The CDR3 consists of 15 residues. CDR1 is SGHTA and CDR2 is FQGNSA in the germline V gene. The V and J ends lost 8 bases and 1 base respectively, with 15 bases between them.

The V and J genes are TRBV15 and TRBJ2-1; TRBD2 matches 7 bases. This CDR3 is built from 17 residues. J was trimmed by 0 bases and V by 3 bases; bases with no gene match: 8. CDR1 is LNHNV, CDR2 YYDKDF, per germline (reference sequence). The CDR3 nucleotides read TGTGCCACCAGCAGCACCTTACTAGCGAACTCCTACAATGAGCAGTTCTTC. Protein product: CATSSTLLANSYNEQFF.

Notes on this clone: The germline gene is not matched at one end of the junction; a read error may be the cause. The CDR3 DNA reads as TGTGCCAGCACTGAAGTATCGCGGACCGGGGAGCTGTTTTTT. Its translation is CASTEVSRTGELFF. V is TRBV2 and J is TRBJ2-2; no firm D call. Looked up from germline, CDR1 is SNHLY and CDR2 is FYNNEI. The CDR3 is 14 amino acids.